What follows are 11 T cell receptor beta chains derived from one specimen sequenced in a study of cytomegalovirus exposure and HLA in healthy donors. Measured with immunoSEQ multiplex PCR; TCRdb has only the in-frame clones, and not every one. The table has approximately 270,000 clones, approximately 86% seen once. The sample taken for sequencing was PBMCs. These receptors were collected from a woman aged 18 to 35 in good health and CMV-seronegative.

The V gene is TRBV29-1, the J gene TRBJ2-3; 8 bases are shared with TRBD2. Germline-derived CDR1 and CDR2 are SQVTM and ANQGSEA. The CDR3 is 16 residues long. Trimming removed 5 bases from V and 2 bases from J; junction bases left unmatched: 12. For the CDR3, the DNA is TGCAGCGTTACGCGTCCCGGGAGGGGTTTCACAGATACGCAGTATTTT. Its translation: CSVTRPGRGFTDTQYF.

This chain connects TRBV30 to TRBJ2-3; TRBD2 matches 9 bases. This CDR3 comprises 15 residues. Germline values: CDR1 GTSNPN, CDR2 SVGIG (reference sequence). V was pared by 0 bases and J by 2 bases, with 3 bases of the junction left unmatched. The CDR3 nucleotides are TGTGCCTGGAGTGTAAGCGGGAGGCTCACAGATACGCAGTATTTT. Translating it yields CAWSVSGRLTDTQYF. Based on the CDR3 plus reference TRBV30 and TRBJ2-3, the full variable domain is SQTIHQWPATLVQPVGSPLSLECTVEGTSNPNLYWYRQAAGRGLQLLFYSVGIGQISSEVPQNLSASRPQDRQFILSSKKLLLSDSGFYLCAWSVSGRLTDTQYFGPGTRLTVL.

The rearrangement uses TRBV2 and TRBJ1-2; the match to TRBD1 covers 9 bases. The CDR3 has 15 residues. Germline values: CDR1 SNHLY, CDR2 FYNNEI. With V trimmed by 4 bases and J by 5 bases, 8 bases remained unmatched. The CDR3 DNA reads as TGTGCCAGCAGTGGGGACAGGGTTACCTATTATGGCTACACCTTC. Amino acid sequence: CASSGDRVTYYGYTF.

This clone was seen a single time. This chain links TRBV5-1 with TRBJ1-3; no definite D call. Germline-derived CDR1 and CDR2 are SGHRS and YFSETQ. The CDR3 contains 14 residues. V was clipped by 1 base and J by 1 base, with 6 bases between them. The CDR3 sequence is CASSLTGSGNTIYF. CDR3 bases: TGCGCCAGCAGCTTGACGGGGTCTGGAAACACCATATATTTT. The whole variable domain, remainder taken from reference TRBV5-1 and TRBJ1-3, is KAGVTQTPRYLIKTRGQQVTLSCSPISGHRSVSWYQQTPGQGLQFLFEYFSETQRNKGNFPGRFSGRQFSNSRSEMNVSTLELGDSALYLCASSLTGSGNTIYFGEGSWLTVV.

This clone was recorded a few times. The chain recombines TRBV2 with TRBJ2-7, with D possibly TRBD2 on 5 matching bases. Germline CDR1 is SNHLY and CDR2 is FYNNEI. The CDR3 sequence is 15 residues long. V was shortened by 8 bases and J by 2 bases, with 19 bases between the two germline ends. The CDR3 bases are TGTGCCAGCGGAGGAAGCCAGGTCACAGCCTACGAGCAGTACTTC. This encodes CASGGSQVTAYEQYF. The whole variable domain, filled in from reference TRBV2 and TRBJ2-7, reads EPEVTQTPSHQVTQMGQEVILRCVPISNHLYFYWYRQILGQKVEFLVSFYNNEISEKSEIFDDQFSVERPDGSNFTLKIRSTKLEDSAMYFCASGGSQVTAYEQYFGPGTRLTVT.

The CDR3 nucleotides read TGTGCCAGTACCACGGACTCATACTCCTACGAGCAGTACTTC. Its translation is CASTTDSYSYEQYF. The V gene is TRBV19, the J gene TRBJ2-7; the D gene is possibly TRBD2 (5 bases). Trimming left V 7 bases short and J 0 bases short, with 13 bases between. CDR1 and CDR2 from the germline V gene are LNHDA and SQIVND (reference sequence). The length of the CDR3 is 14 residues.

The gene calls are TRBV7-7 and TRBJ2-7; 7 bases map to TRBD1. This CDR3 comprises 14 residues. V gave up 5 bases and J gave up 6 bases; unmatched junction bases: 10. CDR1 is SSHAT and CDR2 is FNYEAQ in the germline V gene (reference sequence). CDR3 amino acids: CASSVDRVGGEQYF. CDR3 bases: TGTGCCAGCAGCGTCGACAGGGTTGGGGGCGAGCAGTACTTC.

V usage is TRBV28 and J usage is TRBJ1-4; TRBD1 is a possible D gene (6 bases). This CDR3 spans 16 amino acids. CDR1 MDHEN and CDR2 SYDVKM come from the germline V gene. Between the trimmed V and J ends, which lost 7 bases and 2 bases, there was a span of 17 bases. CDR3 in DNA: TGTGCCAGCACTCCAGCGTACGGACAGACTAATGAAAAACTGTTTTTT. Protein sequence: CASTPAYGQTNEKLFF.

This chain joins TRBV11-2 and TRBJ2-7; maybe TRBD2 (6 bases). Trimming cost V 0 bases and J 5 bases, with 17 bases left between them. CDR3 length equals 16 residues. Germline lookup yields CDR1 SGHAT and CDR2 FQNNGV. Here the CDR3 reads CASSLDYGGPFDEQYF. Written as DNA, the CDR3 is TGTGCCAGCAGCTTAGATTACGGGGGTCCCTTCGACGAGCAGTACTTC.

This clone has just a few counts. V and J are TRBV30 and TRBJ2-2, with 7 bases matching TRBD2. After removal of 3 bases from V and 2 bases from J, the junction contained 9 bases not matched to a gene. Germline V gene sequence: CDR1 GTSNPN, CDR2 SVGIG (reference sequence). This CDR3 region has 16 residues. The CDR3 loop is CAWRGSGRVNTGELFF. The CDR3 DNA follows: TGTGCCTGGAGGGGGTCAGGGAGGGTTAACACCGGGGAGCTGTTTTTT.

This clone was counted only a few times. This chain connects TRBV29-1 to TRBJ1-5; 8 nucleotides match TRBD1. V shed 6 bases, J shed 3 bases, and the junction held 7 bases outside the gene matches. Germline lookup yields CDR1 SQVTM and CDR2 ANQGSEA. The CDR3 length is 14 residues. The CDR3 spells CSVRDRSPNQPQHF. CDR3 sequence (DNA): TGCAGCGTCAGGGACAGGTCTCCCAATCAGCCCCAGCATTTT.